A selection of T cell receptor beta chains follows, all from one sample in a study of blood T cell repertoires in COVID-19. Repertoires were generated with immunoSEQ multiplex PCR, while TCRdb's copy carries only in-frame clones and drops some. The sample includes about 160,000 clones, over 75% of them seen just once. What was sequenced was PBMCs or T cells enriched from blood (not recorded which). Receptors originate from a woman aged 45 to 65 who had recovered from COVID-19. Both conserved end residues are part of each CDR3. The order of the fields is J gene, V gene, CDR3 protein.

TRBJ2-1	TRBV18	CASSPIAGGFYNEQFF
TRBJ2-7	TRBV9	CASSGLGHGEQYF
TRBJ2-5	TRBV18	CASSPWDRASTQYF
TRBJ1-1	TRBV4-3	CASSLRTGGYTEAFF
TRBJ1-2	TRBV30	CAWSFGGGYTF
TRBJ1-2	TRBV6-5	CATREGGYGYTF
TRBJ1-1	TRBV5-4	CASSLGLGQGREAFF
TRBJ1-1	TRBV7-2	CASSSFGGIRNTEAFF
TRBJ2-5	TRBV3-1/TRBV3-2	CASSQGLAGTQYF
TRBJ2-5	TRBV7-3	CASSLTSGGAWETQYF
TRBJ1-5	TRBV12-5	CASGLATGPGQPQHF
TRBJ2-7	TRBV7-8	CASSPDSPQQYF
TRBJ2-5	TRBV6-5	CASSFGTEETQYF
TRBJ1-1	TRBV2	CASNDRERGTEAFF
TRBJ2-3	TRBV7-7	CASSFRRGDTQYF
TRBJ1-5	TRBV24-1	CATSDLDGEGPQHF
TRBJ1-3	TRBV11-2	CASSHTQGVGNTIYF
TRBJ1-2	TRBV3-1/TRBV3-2	CASSPQQGLANYGYTF
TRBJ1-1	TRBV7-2	CASSLEAGGNTEAFF
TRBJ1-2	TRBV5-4	CASSLSQDNGYTF
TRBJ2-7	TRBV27	CASSLGVYYEQYF
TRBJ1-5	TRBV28	CASRTANQPQHF
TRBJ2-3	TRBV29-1	CSVRRGADTQYF
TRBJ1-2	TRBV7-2	CASRDRTNYGYTF
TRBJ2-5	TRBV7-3	CASSLIGAGKSQETQYF
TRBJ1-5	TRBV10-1	CASRGGLNYSNQPQHF
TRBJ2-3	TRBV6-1	CASSDGQGPDTQYF
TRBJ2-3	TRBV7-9	CANAPKLAGLTDTQYF
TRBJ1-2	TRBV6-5	CASSIGQGWGYTF
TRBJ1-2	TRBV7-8	CASSRSRDRGGYTF
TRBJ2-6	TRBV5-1	CASRDFPNRSGANVLTF
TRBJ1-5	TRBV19	CASSTTGPQPQHF
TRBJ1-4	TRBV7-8	CASSSGSGEKLFF